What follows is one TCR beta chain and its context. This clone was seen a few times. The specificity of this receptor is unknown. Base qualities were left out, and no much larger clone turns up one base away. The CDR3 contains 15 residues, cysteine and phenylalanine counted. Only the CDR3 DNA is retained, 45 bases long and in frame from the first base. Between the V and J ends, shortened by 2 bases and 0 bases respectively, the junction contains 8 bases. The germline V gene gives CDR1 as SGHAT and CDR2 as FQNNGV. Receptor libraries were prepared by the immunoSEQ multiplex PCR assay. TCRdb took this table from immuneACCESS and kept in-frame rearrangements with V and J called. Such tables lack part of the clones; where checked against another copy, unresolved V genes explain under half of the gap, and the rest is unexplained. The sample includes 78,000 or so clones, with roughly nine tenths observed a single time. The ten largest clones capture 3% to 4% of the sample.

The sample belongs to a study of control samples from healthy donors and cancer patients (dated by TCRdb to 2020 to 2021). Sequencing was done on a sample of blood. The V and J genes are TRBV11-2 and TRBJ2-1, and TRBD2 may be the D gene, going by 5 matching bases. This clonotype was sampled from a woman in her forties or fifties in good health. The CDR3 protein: CASSLYGSSYNEQFF. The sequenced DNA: TGTGCCAGCAGCTTATATGGGAGCTCCTACAATGAGCAGTTCTTC.